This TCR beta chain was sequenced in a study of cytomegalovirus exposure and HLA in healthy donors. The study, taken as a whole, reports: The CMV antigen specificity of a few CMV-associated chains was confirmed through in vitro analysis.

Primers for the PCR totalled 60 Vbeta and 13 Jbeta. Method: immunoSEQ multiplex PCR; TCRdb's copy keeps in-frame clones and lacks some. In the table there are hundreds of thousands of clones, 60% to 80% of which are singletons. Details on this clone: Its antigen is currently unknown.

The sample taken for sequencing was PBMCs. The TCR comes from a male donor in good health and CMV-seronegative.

CDR3 nucleotide sequence: TGTGCCAGCAGTGGGGGGACAGGGGTTAGAGAGACCCAGTACTTC. The encoded protein is CASSGGTGVRETQYF. The V and J genes are TRBV2 and TRBJ2-5, with 10 bases identical to TRBD1. CDR1 SNHLY and CDR2 FYNNEI come from the germline V gene. The CDR3 runs 15 residues. V shed 4 bases, J shed 4 bases, and the junction held 6 bases outside the gene matches.